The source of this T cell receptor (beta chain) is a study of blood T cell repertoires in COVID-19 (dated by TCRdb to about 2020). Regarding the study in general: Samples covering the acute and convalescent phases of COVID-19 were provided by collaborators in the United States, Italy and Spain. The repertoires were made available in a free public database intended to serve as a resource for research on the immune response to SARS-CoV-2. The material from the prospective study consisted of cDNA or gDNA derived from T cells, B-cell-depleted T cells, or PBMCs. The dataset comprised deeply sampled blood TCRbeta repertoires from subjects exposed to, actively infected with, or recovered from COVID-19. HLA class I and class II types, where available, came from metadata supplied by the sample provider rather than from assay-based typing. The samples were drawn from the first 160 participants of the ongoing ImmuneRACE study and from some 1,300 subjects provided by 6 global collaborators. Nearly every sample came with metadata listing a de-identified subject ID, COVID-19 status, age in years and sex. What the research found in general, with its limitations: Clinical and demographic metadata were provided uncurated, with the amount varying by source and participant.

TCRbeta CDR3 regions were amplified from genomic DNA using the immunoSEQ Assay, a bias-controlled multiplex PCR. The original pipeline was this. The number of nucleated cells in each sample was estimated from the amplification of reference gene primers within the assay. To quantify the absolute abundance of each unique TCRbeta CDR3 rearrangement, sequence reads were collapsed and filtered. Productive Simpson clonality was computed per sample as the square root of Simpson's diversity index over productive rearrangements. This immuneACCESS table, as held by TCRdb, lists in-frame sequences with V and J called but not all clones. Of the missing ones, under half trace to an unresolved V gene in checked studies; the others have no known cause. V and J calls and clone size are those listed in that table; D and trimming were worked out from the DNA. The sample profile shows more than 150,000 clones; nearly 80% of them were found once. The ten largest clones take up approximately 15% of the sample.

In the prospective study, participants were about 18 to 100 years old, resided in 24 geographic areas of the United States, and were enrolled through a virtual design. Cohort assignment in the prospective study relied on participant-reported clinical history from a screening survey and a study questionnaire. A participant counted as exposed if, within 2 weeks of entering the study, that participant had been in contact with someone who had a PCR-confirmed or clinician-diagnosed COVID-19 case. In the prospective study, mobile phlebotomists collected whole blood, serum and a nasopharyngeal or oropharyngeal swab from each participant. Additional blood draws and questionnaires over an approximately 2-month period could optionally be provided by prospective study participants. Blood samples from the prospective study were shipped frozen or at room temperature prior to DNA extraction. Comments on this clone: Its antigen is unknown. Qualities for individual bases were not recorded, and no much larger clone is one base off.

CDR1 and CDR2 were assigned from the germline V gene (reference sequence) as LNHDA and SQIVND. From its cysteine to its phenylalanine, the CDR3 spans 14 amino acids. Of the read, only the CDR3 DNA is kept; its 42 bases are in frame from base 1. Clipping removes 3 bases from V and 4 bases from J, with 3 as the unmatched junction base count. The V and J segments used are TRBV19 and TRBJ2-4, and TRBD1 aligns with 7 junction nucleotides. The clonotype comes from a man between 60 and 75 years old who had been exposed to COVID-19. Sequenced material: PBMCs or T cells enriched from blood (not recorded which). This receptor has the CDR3 CASSIWGQKNIQYF. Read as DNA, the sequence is TGTGCCAGTAGTATTTGGGGACAGAAAAACATTCAGTACTTC. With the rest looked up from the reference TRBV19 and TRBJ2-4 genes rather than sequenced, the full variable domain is DGGITQSPKYLFRKEGQNVTLSCEQNLNHDAMYWYRQDPGQGLRLIYYSQIVNDFQKGDIAEGYSVSREKKESFPLTVTSAQKNPTAFYLCASSIWGQKNIQYFGAGTRLSVL.